This T cell receptor beta chain was identified during a study of blood T cell repertoires in COVID-19 (dated by TCRdb to the early 2020s). Context from the whole study: Collaborator samples came from the United States, Italy and Spain and covered acute and convalescent phases of COVID-19. The prospective study material was composed of cDNA or gDNA derived from T cells, B-cell-depleted T cells, or PBMCs. Deeply sampled blood TCRbeta repertoires from subjects exposed to, actively infected with, or recovered from COVID-19 were included in the dataset. A freely available public database, intended as a resource for researchers studying the immune response to SARS-CoV-2, is where the repertoires were released. Samples came from the ongoing ImmuneRACE study (first 160 participants) plus 1,254 subjects from 6 global collaborators. A de-identified subject ID, COVID-19 status, age in years and sex were almost always included in the sample metadata. Where HLA class I and class II types were available, the types were taken from metadata supplied by the sample provider, not from assay-based typing.

For this clone: No antigen is known for it. Base quality data are lacking; no much larger clone is found one base away.

Collaborating institutions collected whole blood in K2EDTA tubes following their own protocols. For TCRbeta analysis, collaborator samples were shipped as frozen whole blood, as isolated PBMCs, or as DNA extracted from either sample type. TCRbeta CDR3 regions were amplified from genomic DNA using the immunoSEQ Assay, a bias-controlled multiplex PCR. Per the source publication's procedure: The number of nucleated cells in each sample was estimated from the amplification of reference gene primers within the assay. To quantify the absolute abundance of each unique TCRbeta CDR3 rearrangement, sequence reads were collapsed and filtered. For each sample, productive Simpson clonality was calculated as the square root of Simpson's diversity index over productive rearrangements. TCRdb re-hosts the immuneACCESS table, in-frame sequences only. Its copies lack some clones; in the studies checked, an unresolved V gene accounts for under half of them, and the cause for the rest is not known. V and J calls and clone size follow that table, whereas D and trimming were derived from the DNA. For this sample there are fewer than 110,000 clones; around 87% appear just once. The top ten constitute roughly 12% of the sample.

The paper's findings and limits, for the study overall: Clinical and demographic metadata were provided uncurated, with the amount varying by source and participant.

This sequence was found in a woman in her thirties with acute or convalescent COVID-19. The specimen sequenced was peripheral blood.

The CDR3 reads as follows: CASSLGQNSYEQYF. The nucleotide sequence is TGCGCCAGCAGCTTGGGACAGAACTCCTACGAGCAGTACTTC. The rearrangement joined TRBV5-1 to TRBJ2-7; perhaps TRBD1 is the D gene, with 5 bases matching. Inclusive of the bounding cysteine and phenylalanine, the CDR3 is 14 residues long. Only CDR3 DNA remains: 42 bases, in frame from the first base. Trimming takes 0 bases from V and 0 bases from J, and the germline ends sit 7 bases apart. Taken from the germline V gene, the CDR1 and CDR2 loops are SGHRS and YFSETQ.